The 9 T cell receptor beta chains below all came from one sample that was sequenced in a study of T cell repertoires in cytomegalovirus infection. MiXCR was run by TCRdb on the reads, yielding one entry per CDR3 protein. This sample has about 310,000 distinct CDR3 sequences, with 17% found just once. What was sequenced was PBMCs. The source is a human donor in good health (CMV status not recorded). Some clones in this sample may be carry-over from other donors' samples.

This clonotype has a handful of counts. The chain links TRBV6-2 or TRBV6-3 to TRBJ1-1; D remains unclear. This CDR3 has 14 amino acids. V lost 5 bases and J lost 0, with 10 bases in between. The germline CDR1 and CDR2 sequences are MNHEY and SVGEGT. The CDR3 nucleotides read TGTGCCAGCAGTGGGAGCAATATGAACACTGAAGCTTTCTTT. It yields the protein CASSGSNMNTEAFF.

There are many counts of this clonotype. The chain uses TRBV11-2 and TRBJ2-5; TRBD1 aligns across 7 bases. V was pared by 6 bases and J by 6 bases, with 7 bases of the junction left unmatched. This CDR3 spans 13 amino acids. Germline loops: CDR1 SGHAT, CDR2 FQNNGV. The CDR3 here is CASRLGGAQTQYF. The CDR3 nucleotides are TGTGCCAGCAGACTAGGGGGCGCACAGACCCAGTACTTC.

This clonotype was seen many times. The chain links TRBV7-9 to TRBJ2-3, with TRBD2 as a possible D gene (6 bases). V gave up 1 base and J gave up 6 bases, with 11 bases separating them. The germline gives CDR1 SEHNR, CDR2 FQNEAQ (reference sequence). The CDR3 covers 14 residues. CDR3 sequence: CASSLGPGRDTQYF. CDR3 sequence (DNA): TGTGCCAGCAGCTTAGGCCCAGGGAGGGATACGCAGTATTTT.

V and J are TRBV12-3 or TRBV12-4 and TRBJ2-5, with TRBD1 matching over 7 bases. V shed 3 bases, J shed 2 bases, and the junction held 15 bases outside the gene matches. The CDR3 sequence is 18 residues long. CDR3 bases: TGTGCCAGCAGTTTCGGGCGACCCGGGACAGACATACAAGAGACCCAGTACTTC. Protein: CASSFGRPGTDIQETQYF.

This clonotype was seen ten or more times. This chain connects TRBV12-3 or TRBV12-4 to TRBJ1-1; the D gene is possibly TRBD1 (6 bases). Between the trimmed V and J ends, which lost 7 bases and 6 bases, there was a span of 15 bases. This CDR3 has 13 amino acids. Here the CDR3 reads CASTVQGRSEAFF. CDR3 bases: TGTGCCAGCACTGTACAGGGCCGGTCTGAAGCTTTCTTT.

There are many counts of this clonotype. The chain links TRBV4-2 to TRBJ1-3; D possibly corresponds to TRBD1 (5 bases). This CDR3 region has 14 residues. CDR1 is LGHNA and CDR2 is YNFKEQ in the germline V gene. The V end lost 0 bases, the J end lost 8 bases, and 11 bases lay between the germline ends. CDR3 in DNA: TGTGCCAGCAGCCAAGATGAGGGACGCGACACCATATATTTT. It encodes CASSQDEGRDTIYF.

This clonotype turned up a few times. The chain couples TRBV20-1 to TRBJ1-1; 8 bases align to TRBD1. Germline assignment: CDR1 DFQATT and CDR2 SNEGSKA (reference sequence). V was clipped by 8 bases and J by 5 bases; unmatched bases: 22. The CDR3 contains 17 residues. The DNA of the CDR3 is TGCAGTCGGCCCCAGAGACAGGGGATTAGGGGCAGGACTGAAGCTTTCTTT. Its translation is CSRPQRQGIRGRTEAFF.

This clonotype was observed at least ten times. The V gene is TRBV7-2, the J gene TRBJ1-5; D remains ambiguous. The CDR3 loop spans 15 amino acids. The germline gives CDR1 SGHTA, CDR2 FQGNSA. V shed 1 base and J shed 3 bases, with 10 bases lying between them. This chain's CDR3 is CASSLEADHNQPQHF. DNA of the CDR3: TGTGCCAGCAGCTTAGAGGCAGATCACAATCAGCCCCAGCATTTT.

V and J are TRBV15 and TRBJ2-1; 9 nucleotides align to TRBD1. Trimming removed 6 bases from V and 4 bases from J; junction bases left unmatched: 7. The germline V gene encodes CDR1 LNHNV and CDR2 YYDKDF (reference sequence). The CDR3 has 15 residues. CDR3: CATSQGQGLYNEQFF. DNA for the CDR3: TGTGCCACCAGTCAGGGACAGGGCCTTTACAATGAGCAGTTCTTC.